These T cell receptor beta chains were read from a single sample in a study of OX40 agonist ivuxolimab in advanced cancers. Profiled with immunoSEQ multiplex PCR; TCRdb holds only in-frame clones, not every one. The table records tens of thousands of clones, roughly 84% of them present only once. The sample in question was CD4+ or CD8+ T cells sorted from blood, obtained in a trial of the OX40 agonist ivuxolimab. These receptors originate from an adult with an advanced solid tumor such as melanoma, head and neck, liver or kidney cancer. Each CDR3 is given with its conserved first and last residue.

>TRBJ2-7|TRBV7-8
CASSLFQGLRGYEQYF
>TRBJ2-3|TRBV4-3
CASSQAYDSFGTDTQYF
>TRBJ2-1|TRBV19
CASSIETGGPQFF
>TRBJ1-1|TRBV6-9
CPNTEAFF
>TRBJ2-1|TRBV5-1
CASSLEASGSGNEQFF
>TRBJ1-1|TRBV11-3
CASSFAGRNTEAFF
>TRBJ1-2|TRBV28
CASRSGQKIRYTF
>TRBJ1-3|TRBV7-3
CASSLNSGNTIYF
>TRBJ2-2|TRBV27
CASSSVKGGTRETGELFF
>TRBJ1-2|TRBV7-9
CASSPQGRTGYTF
>TRBJ2-7|TRBV11-2
CASSPRGSYEQYF
>TRBJ2-5|TRBV4-1
CASSQRFQETQYF
>TRBJ1-5|TRBV6-5
CASSSPARDQPQHF
>TRBJ1-6|TRBV14
CASSQGQGIGSPLHF
>TRBJ2-3|TRBV5-1
CASSMGLAGGDTQYF
>TRBJ2-7|TRBV28
CASSLGTGYYEQYF
>TRBJ2-7|TRBV11-2
CASSSDRSYEQYF
>TRBJ1-1|TRBV11-3
CASSLNRLGEAFF
>TRBJ1-5|TRBV19
CASSMTGGGQPQHF
>TRBJ1-2|TRBV28
CASSTRGNYGYTF
>TRBJ2-5|TRBV27
CASSPRDVPETQYF
>TRBJ2-1|TRBV21-1
CASRGSGNEQFF
>TRBJ2-5|TRBV30
CAWSGERETQYF
>TRBJ2-3|TRBV11-1
CASSLVGTLTDTQYF
>TRBJ2-7|TRBV13
CASSPRLAGYEQYF
>TRBJ1-4|TRBV27
CASSLIDGNVGEKLFF
>TRBJ2-1|TRBV4-1
CASSQAESSMLNEQFF
>TRBJ1-2|TRBV6-1
CASSEGQIYGYTF
>TRBJ2-1|TRBV19
CASSPGGRPPYNEQFF
>TRBJ2-1|TRBV15
CATSRDISSYNEQFF
>TRBJ1-4|TRBV7-2
CASSLINEKLFF
>TRBJ1-2|TRBV28
CASSLLQGWGAYGYTF
>TRBJ2-7|TRBV27
CASSGYRGPTYEQYF
>TRBJ2-7|TRBV7-9
CASSPPTGPYEQYF
>TRBJ2-7|TRBV6-6
CASSYYRVDEQYF
>TRBJ1-2|TRBV5-8
CASSLELRAAYGYTF
>TRBJ1-4|TRBV18
CASSPGRNEKLFF
>TRBJ2-7|TRBV29-1
CSVVDSSYEQYF
>TRBJ2-3|TRBV7-9
CASSTKLLAGGSDTQYF
>TRBJ1-5|TRBV27
CASSIHHNQPQHF
>TRBJ2-7|TRBV10-3
CAISEESVIYEQYF
>TRBJ2-3|TRBV27
CASSTTGGIPSTDTQYF
>TRBJ1-1|TRBV6-5
CASSSTGRSTEAFF
>TRBJ2-3|TRBV9
CASSVGGLVSDTQYF